This is a list of T cell receptor beta chains from one sample in a study of Graves' ophthalmopathy and Graves' hyperthyroidism. Each CDR3 protein gets one entry after TCRdb re-called the multiplex PCR reads with MiXCR. Of roughly 500,000 distinct CDR3 sequences in the sample, under 15% were seen once. Sequencing was performed on blood. The receptor set was obtained from a woman between 25 and 40 years old with Graves' ophthalmopathy. Each CDR3 is given without its conserved first and last residue.

V: TRBV5-1; CDR3: ASSTGQGVSYEQY
V: TRBV4-1; CDR3: ASSQDPRGVVKTQY
V: TRBV6-1; CDR3: ADPSGPTYEQY
V: TRBV28; CDR3: ASGGPGSSEQY
V: TRBV19; CDR3: ASSIGGTGASLYGYT
V: TRBV18; CDR3: ASSPGWPPQH
V: TRBV6-5; CDR3: ASSYEGHPSERTQY
V: TRBV6-5; CDR3: ASSYNRGLGNTIY
V: TRBV12-3/TRBV12-4; CDR3: ASSLRARRDTGELF
V: TRBV6-5; CDR3: ASSYLTSQETQY
V: TRBV6-5; CDR3: ASSYHPDYEQY
V: TRBV24-1; CDR3: ATSPDRAIGELF
V: TRBV19; CDR3: ASSIGTEAF
V: TRBV12-3/TRBV12-4; CDR3: ASSPLRTGKTQY
V: TRBV2; CDR3: ASSELRSGTGGSYEQY
V: TRBV5-5; CDR3: ASTRGVTQGTEAF
V: TRBV19; CDR3: ASSATGDYGYT
V: TRBV30; CDR3: AWSAPRLNTGELF
V: TRBV30; CDR3: AWSSGTGFYEQY
V: TRBV20-1; CDR3: RPQGGVQGQKTQY
V: TRBV5-5; CDR3: ASSLGGAGELF
V: TRBV6-2/TRBV6-3; CDR3: ASTPAGLRARSIQY
V: TRBV13; CDR3: ASSLERDFSEAF
V: TRBV20-1; CDR3: SARGIRSSYNEQF
V: TRBV20-1; CDR3: SAKDRGNNYGYT
V: TRBV5-1; CDR3: ASSRDRGENTEAF
V: TRBV12-3/TRBV12-4; CDR3: ASSFSPRSGYT
V: TRBV4-1; CDR3: ASSQEKRGNTEAF
V: TRBV7-3; CDR3: ASSSFTSPGANVLT
V: TRBV12-3/TRBV12-4; CDR3: ASSPGTYSNQPQQ
V: TRBV30; CDR3: AWSSLTDEQY
V: TRBV2; CDR3: ASSELLAGRVHGYT
V: TRBV7-9; CDR3: ASSSTDRNTGELF
V: TRBV18; CDR3: ASSRKADGSTEAF
V: TRBV6-1; CDR3: ASRKGQFNEQY
V: TRBV12-3/TRBV12-4; CDR3: ASSLEGTGIQY
V: TRBV27; CDR3: ASSLEPPPLGRNSPLH
V: TRBV18; CDR3: ASSPRQGLYEQY
V: TRBV20-1; CDR3: SARDLHQRELVETQY
V: TRBV6-5; CDR3: ASSYGTRGRLQY